This T cell receptor (beta chain) was sequenced in a study of cytomegalovirus exposure and HLA in healthy donors. This CDR3 is built from 14 residues. V lost 5 bases and J lost 8; bases outside the gene matches: 11. Germline lookup yields CDR1 MNHEY and CDR2 SMNVEV (reference sequence). A multiplex PCR was run with 60 Vbeta primers and 13 Jbeta primers. Profiled with immunoSEQ multiplex PCR; TCRdb holds only in-frame clones, not every one. The sample yields fewer than 90,000 clones, 78% seen once. Study results and limitations: Some V segments could not be told apart, so they were left out, TRBV6-2 and TRBV6-3 among them. Many donors carried some public TCRs, although rarity characterized most TCR sequences.

With regard to this clone: Its antigen remains unknown.

Among the donors, all were healthy bone marrow donors. V is TRBV27 and J is TRBJ1-2; 7 bases fit TRBD1. Sequenced sample: PBMCs. The origin of this receptor is a male donor in good health and CMV-seropositive. Here the CDR3 DNA reads TGTGCCAGCAGTCGGACAGGAAGTGTGGAGGGCTACACCTTC. Encoded protein: CASSRTGSVEGYTF.